This T cell receptor (beta chain) was captured in a study of T cells in Graves' hyperthyroidism and ophthalmopathy. Amplified TCR beta CDR3 regions derived from RNA transcripts. The study used the HTBI primer set for a first-round RT-PCR of the TCR CDR3. Each CDR3 protein gets one entry after TCRdb re-called the multiplex PCR reads with MiXCR. This table has about 520,000 distinct CDR3 sequences, roughly 25% appearing once. It was approximately 9.4 ml of fresh peripheral blood that supplied the PBMCs. This clonotype was recorded many times. Its antigen is still unknown. The J segment lost 2 bases and the V segment lost 3 bases, leaving 7 bases of the junction unmatched. The CDR3 length is 16 residues. Findings and caveats of the study: Blood shared most expanded thyroid clonotypes above 0.001.

The receptor's source is a woman aged 30 to 39 with Graves' ophthalmopathy. J is TRBJ1-1 and V is TRBV12-3 or TRBV12-4, with 9 bases fitting TRBD1. The sequenced sample consisted of blood. The CDR3 DNA follows: TGTGCCAGCAGTTTTCGAGAGACAGGGGGAAACACTGAAGCTTTCTTT. This encodes CASSFRETGGNTEAFF.